The 8 T cell receptor beta chains listed next were all sequenced from one sample in a study of naive and memory T cell subsets (dated by TCRdb to the late 2010s). Library method: UMI-ligation and nested PCR. Sequencing was carried out with an Illumina MiSeq. An equimolar mix of two oligonucleotides covering both TRBC1 and TRBC2 was used as the beta constant-region primer. Four rounds of PCR, combining the SP2 primer with nested alpha and beta constant-region primers, were used to amplify the ligated cDNA. TCRdb trimmed the raw reads at Q25, called clones with MiXCR and kept productive beta chains. Identical CDR3 proteins give one entry, which carries the most common genes and DNA. In this sample the table shows over 20,000 distinct CDR3 sequences, around 10% of which occur a single time. The ten largest clones add up to 22% of the sample. The specimen was central memory CD8+ T cells from blood. This sample's cell subset or site label indicates: central memory, CD45RA- CD27+. Receptors were obtained from a human donor in good health.

This sequence joins TRBV20-1 and TRBJ1-2; 8 bases are a match to TRBD1. Germline V gene sequence: CDR1 DFQATT, CDR2 SNEGSKA (reference sequence). This CDR3 is 17 amino acids long. V lost 0 bases to trimming and J lost 4 bases; unmatched junction nucleotides: 13. CDR3 coding DNA: TGCAGTGCTAGAGATTTTTCTTGGGACAGGACAGCCTATGGCTACACCTTC. The encoded protein is CSARDFSWDRTAYGYTF.

This clonotype was detected a few times. The chain links TRBV20-1 to TRBJ2-3; 9 bases are a match to TRBD2. CDR1 is DFQATT, CDR2 SNEGSKA, per germline (reference sequence). V shed 0 bases, J shed 4 bases, and the junction held 5 bases outside the gene matches. This CDR3 comprises 15 residues. Here the CDR3 DNA reads TGCAGTGCTAGAGATTTCGAGCGGGAGGCAGATACGCAGTATTTT. Its translation: CSARDFEREADTQYF.

This chain uses TRBV7-2 with TRBJ2-1, with 7 bases that match TRBD1. The trim removed 5 bases at V and 8 bases at J, leaving 12 bases unmatched. This CDR3 is built from 15 residues. Germline V gives CDR1 SGHTA, CDR2 FQGNSA. The CDR3 coding sequence is TGTGCCAGCAGCGGCACCTTGGGACAGACCCATGAGCAGTTCTTC. It codes for CASSGTLGQTHEQFF.

Only a few counts were recorded for this clonotype. V usage is TRBV6-2 or TRBV6-3 and J usage is TRBJ2-1; 8 bases line up with TRBD2. CDR3 length: 16 residues. J was trimmed by 9 bases and V by 8 bases; bases with no gene match: 18. Germline loops: CDR1 MNHEY, CDR2 SVGEGT. CDR3 protein: CASLSLGAGEVGEQFF. CDR3 nucleotide sequence: TGTGCCAGCCTATCCCTGGGAGCGGGAGAGGTTGGTGAGCAGTTCTTC.

The sample holds a few counts of this clonotype. V is TRBV6-1 and J is TRBJ2-2, with unresolved D. Trimming cost V 5 bases and J 4 bases, with 8 bases left between them. The CDR3 has 13 residues. Per the germline V gene, CDR1 is MNHNS and CDR2 is SASEGT. The CDR3 loop is CASSLGSTGELFF. Written as DNA, the CDR3 is TGTGCCAGCAGTCTTGGGTCCACCGGGGAGCTGTTTTTT.

In its sample, this clonotype was seen many times. This sequence joins TRBV6-2 or TRBV6-3 and TRBJ2-1; a weak D match, TRBD1 (7 bases). Germline CDR1 and CDR2: MNHEY and SVGEGT. V was trimmed by 0 bases and J by 4 bases, leaving 10 bases between them. CDR3 length: 15 residues. CDR3 sequence reads: CASSYSAGGYNEQFF. For the CDR3, the DNA is TGTGCCAGCAGTTACTCGGCAGGGGGGTACAATGAGCAGTTCTTC.

The chain carries TRBV4-2 and TRBJ1-2, with a possible D match to TRBD1 (5 bases). The V and J ends lost 3 bases and 5 bases respectively, with 31 bases between them. CDR1 and CDR2 (germline): LGHNA, YNFKEQ. This CDR3 has 20 amino acids. Here the CDR3 DNA reads TGTGCCAGCAGCCACCAGGAGGAAGGGGCGCAATTAGGCGTCGGATATGGCTACACCTTC. Residues: CASSHQEEGAQLGVGYGYTF.

J is TRBJ2-1 and V is TRBV7-2; TRBD2 matches 12 bases. The junction had 6 bases not matched to a gene; V was cut back by 3 bases and J by 3 bases. CDR3 length equals 17 residues. The germline gives CDR1 SGHTA, CDR2 FQGNSA. CDR3 in DNA: TGTGCCAGCAGCTTGGTGGCTAGCGGGAGGGTCTACAATGAGCAGTTCTTC. Its translation: CASSLVASGRVYNEQFF.